This is a list of T cell receptor beta chains from one sample in a study of cytomegalovirus exposure and HLA in healthy donors. Libraries were prepared by immunoSEQ multiplex PCR; TCRdb keeps only in-frame clonotypes and omits some of them. The sample has 52,000 or so clones, 85% to 90% seen once. Sample: PBMCs. These receptors came from a woman under 30 in good health and CMV-seronegative. Both conserved end residues are part of each CDR3. Fields, in order: clone size, D gene, J gene, V gene, CDR3 protein, CDR3 DNA. A D gene is named only where the DNA matches it firmly. The listing skips clone size in some rows; elsewhere it reads once, few, many or a size class.

clone_size: few
d_call: NA
j_call: TRBJ1-2
v_call: TRBV2
cdr3_aa: CASSELSGAGYGYTF
cdr3_nt: TGTGCCAGCAGTGAATTATCAGGGGCTGGCTATGGCTACACCTTC

clone_size: NA
d_call: NA
j_call: TRBJ1-3
v_call: TRBV7-9
cdr3_aa: CASSPQGSGDGNTIYF
cdr3_nt: TGTGCCAGCAGCCCTCAGGGGTCAGGGGATGGAAACACCATATATTTT

clone_size: NA
d_call: NA
j_call: TRBJ1-4
v_call: TRBV2
cdr3_aa: CASSTYDRTNEKLFF
cdr3_nt: TGTGCCAGCAGCACCTATGATAGAACTAATGAAAAACTGTTTTTT

clone_size: once
d_call: NA
j_call: TRBJ1-1
v_call: TRBV2
cdr3_aa: CASSDQGNTEAFF
cdr3_nt: TGTGCCAGCAGTGATCAGGGGAACACTGAAGCTTTCTTT

clone_size: few
d_call: NA
j_call: TRBJ2-5
v_call: TRBV4-1
cdr3_aa: CASGWRETQYF
cdr3_nt: TGCGCCAGCGGGTGGAGGGAGACCCAGTACTTC

clone_size: NA
d_call: NA
j_call: TRBJ1-1
v_call: TRBV10-3
cdr3_aa: CAISGGAEAFF
cdr3_nt: TGTGCCATCAGTGGGGGCGCTGAAGCTTTCTTT

clone_size: NA
d_call: TRBD2
j_call: TRBJ2-5
v_call: TRBV5-6
cdr3_aa: CASSLDLAGVETQYF
cdr3_nt: TGTGCCAGCAGCTTGGACCTAGCGGGAGTAGAGACCCAGTACTTC

clone_size: once
d_call: NA
j_call: TRBJ1-1
v_call: TRBV5-1
cdr3_aa: CASSPYRDNTEAFF
cdr3_nt: TGCGCCAGCAGCCCATACAGGGACAACACTGAAGCTTTCTTT

clone_size: NA
d_call: NA
j_call: TRBJ2-7
v_call: TRBV6-5
cdr3_aa: CASSSVDSYEQYF
cdr3_nt: TGTGCCAGCAGTTCGGTGGACAGCTACGAGCAGTACTTC

clone_size: once
d_call: TRBD1
j_call: TRBJ2-7
v_call: TRBV28
cdr3_aa: CASSFLDRGPSYEQYF
cdr3_nt: TGTGCCAGCAGTTTCCTGGACAGGGGGCCGTCCTACGAGCAGTACTTC

clone_size: NA
d_call: NA
j_call: TRBJ1-1
v_call: TRBV9
cdr3_aa: CASSGSLNTEAFF
cdr3_nt: TGTGCCAGCAGCGGAAGCTTGAACACTGAAGCTTTCTTT

clone_size: NA
d_call: NA
j_call: TRBJ2-3
v_call: TRBV6-1
cdr3_aa: CASSDPGAGSTDTQYF
cdr3_nt: TGTGCCAGCAGTGACCCAGGGGCGGGTAGCACAGATACGCAGTATTTT

clone_size: NA
d_call: NA
j_call: TRBJ1-1
v_call: TRBV5-1
cdr3_aa: CASSLGQAAFF
cdr3_nt: TGCGCCAGCAGCTTGGGTCAGGCAGCTTTCTTT

clone_size: NA
d_call: NA
j_call: TRBJ2-3
v_call: TRBV5-1
cdr3_aa: CASSLEQGPDTQYF
cdr3_nt: TGCGCCAGCAGCTTGGAGCAGGGCCCAGATACGCAGTATTTT

clone_size: NA
d_call: NA
j_call: TRBJ1-3
v_call: TRBV19
cdr3_aa: CASTSSQLSGNTIYF
cdr3_nt: TGTGCCAGTACCTCGTCCCAACTCTCTGGAAACACCATATATTTT

clone_size: NA
d_call: TRBD1
j_call: TRBJ1-3
v_call: TRBV9
cdr3_aa: CASSVRQGLSGNTIYF
cdr3_nt: TGTGCCAGCAGCGTTCGACAGGGGCTCTCTGGAAACACCATATATTTT

clone_size: medium-sized
d_call: NA
j_call: TRBJ2-2
v_call: TRBV2
cdr3_aa: CASSIEPGELFF
cdr3_nt: TGTGCCAGCAGTATAGAACCCGGGGAGCTGTTTTTT

clone_size: NA
d_call: TRBD1
j_call: TRBJ1-2
v_call: TRBV28
cdr3_aa: CASSQPPGQPDYGYTF
cdr3_nt: TGTGCCAGCAGTCAGCCCCCGGGACAGCCTGACTATGGCTACACCTTC

clone_size: NA
d_call: NA
j_call: TRBJ2-1
v_call: TRBV7-3
cdr3_aa: CASSLIRPGHRNEQFF
cdr3_nt: TGTGCCAGCAGCTTAATAAGGCCGGGACACCGGAATGAGCAGTTCTTC

clone_size: once
d_call: NA
j_call: TRBJ1-2
v_call: TRBV15
cdr3_aa: CATSTRWSGYTF
cdr3_nt: TGTGCCACCAGCACTAGGTGGAGCGGCTACACCTTC

clone_size: once
d_call: TRBD1
j_call: TRBJ1-6
v_call: TRBV14
cdr3_aa: CASSSSPGTGGLTSYNSPLHF
cdr3_nt: TGTGCCAGCAGCTCCAGTCCCGGGACAGGGGGCCTGACCTCCTATAATTCACCCCTCCACTTT

clone_size: few
d_call: NA
j_call: TRBJ1-2
v_call: TRBV6-5
cdr3_aa: CASGGHLYGYTF
cdr3_nt: TGTGCCAGCGGGGGACACCTCTATGGCTACACCTTC

clone_size: NA
d_call: TRBD1
j_call: TRBJ1-1
v_call: TRBV2
cdr3_aa: CASSRGRHPNTEAFF
cdr3_nt: TGTGCCAGCAGCAGGGGGCGGCACCCGAACACTGAAGCTTTCTTT

clone_size: NA
d_call: TRBD1
j_call: TRBJ1-2
v_call: TRBV30
cdr3_aa: CAYFLSDRTFYGYTF
cdr3_nt: TGTGCCTACTTCCTCTCGGACAGGACTTTCTATGGCTACACCTTC

clone_size: few
d_call: TRBD2
j_call: TRBJ2-1
v_call: TRBV13
cdr3_aa: CASSPTSVSYNEQFF
cdr3_nt: TGTGCCAGCAGCCCTACTAGCGTAAGCTACAATGAGCAGTTCTTC

clone_size: NA
d_call: TRBD1
j_call: TRBJ2-7
v_call: TRBV10-3
cdr3_aa: CAIKKGQGWSEQYF
cdr3_nt: TGTGCCATCAAGAAGGGACAGGGTTGGTCCGAGCAGTACTTC

clone_size: once
d_call: NA
j_call: TRBJ1-4
v_call: TRBV6-5
cdr3_aa: CASSYRLRSSEKLFF
cdr3_nt: TGTGCCAGCAGTTACCGGTTGCGGAGTAGTGAAAAACTGTTTTTT

clone_size: NA
d_call: NA
j_call: TRBJ2-1
v_call: TRBV11-1
cdr3_aa: CASMEVAAAYNEQFF
cdr3_nt: TGTGCCAGCATGGAGGTAGCGGCCGCCTACAATGAGCAGTTCTTC

clone_size: NA
d_call: NA
j_call: TRBJ2-2
v_call: TRBV2
cdr3_aa: CASSAAGEWELFF
cdr3_nt: TGTGCCAGCAGTGCGGCCGGGGAATGGGAGCTGTTTTTT

clone_size: NA
d_call: TRBD1
j_call: TRBJ1-1
v_call: TRBV18
cdr3_aa: CASSGDREAFFF
cdr3_nt: TGTGCCAGCTCAGGGGACAGGGAAGCCTTCTTCTTT

clone_size: NA
d_call: NA
j_call: TRBJ2-7
v_call: TRBV6-4
cdr3_aa: CASSWTGGDEQYF
cdr3_nt: TGTGCCAGCAGCTGGACAGGCGGGGACGAGCAGTACTTC

clone_size: few
d_call: NA
j_call: TRBJ1-2
v_call: TRBV6-5
cdr3_aa: CASRQGFYGYTF
cdr3_nt: TGTGCCAGCAGACAGGGATTCTATGGCTACACCTTC

clone_size: NA
d_call: TRBD1
j_call: TRBJ1-2
v_call: TRBV2
cdr3_aa: CASSEWGQGYYGYTF
cdr3_nt: TGTGCCAGCAGTGAATGGGGACAGGGTTACTATGGCTACACCTTC